This T cell receptor beta chain was recorded in a study of blood T cell repertoires in COVID-19. Overall study context: The origin of the acute and convalescent COVID-19 samples was the United States, Italy and Spain. PBMCs, B-cell-depleted T cells, or T cells were the source of the cDNA or gDNA that made up the material.

Per the original data handling: The authors estimated nucleated cell counts from reference gene primer amplification. Assay: immunoSEQ multiplex PCR; the TCRdb copy retains only in-frame clones and omits some. That table is the source of V, J and clone size, and D and trimming were worked out from the DNA. The sample consists of more than 250,000 clones, 70% to 90% of them appearing once. The CDR3 contains 14 residues. The V end lost 3 bases, the J end lost 5 bases, and 13 bases lay between the germline ends. Per germline, CDR1 LNHDA and CDR2 SQIVND (reference sequence). The chain carries TRBV19 and TRBJ1-1; D is perhaps TRBD1 (5 bases). This TCR was recovered from a man in his fifties or sixties who had recovered from COVID-19. Sequencing was performed on peripheral blood. Written as DNA, the CDR3 is TGTGCCAGTAGTATTCGGGGGAGGTGGACTGAAGCTTTCTTT. Translated, it gives CASSIRGRWTEAFF. Full variable domain (missing parts from reference TRBV19 and TRBJ1-1): DGGITQSPKYLFRKEGQNVTLSCEQNLNHDAMYWYRQDPGQGLRLIYYSQIVNDFQKGDIAEGYSVSREKKESFPLTVTSAQKNPTAFYLCASSIRGRWTEAFFGQGTRLTVV.